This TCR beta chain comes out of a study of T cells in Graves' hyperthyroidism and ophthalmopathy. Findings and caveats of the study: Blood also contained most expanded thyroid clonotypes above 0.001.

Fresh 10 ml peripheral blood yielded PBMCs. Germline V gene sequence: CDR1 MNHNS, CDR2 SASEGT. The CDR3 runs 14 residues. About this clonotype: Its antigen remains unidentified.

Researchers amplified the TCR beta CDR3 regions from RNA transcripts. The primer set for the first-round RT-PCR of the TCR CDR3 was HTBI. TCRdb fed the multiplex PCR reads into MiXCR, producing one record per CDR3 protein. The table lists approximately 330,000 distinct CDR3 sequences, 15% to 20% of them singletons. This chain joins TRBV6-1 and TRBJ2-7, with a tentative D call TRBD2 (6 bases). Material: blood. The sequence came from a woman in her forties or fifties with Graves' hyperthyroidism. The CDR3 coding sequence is TGTGCCAGCAGGAACAACCGGGACTCCCACGAGCAGTACGTC. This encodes CASRNNRDSHEQYV.